The 13 T cell receptor beta chains below all came from one sample that was sequenced in a study of cytomegalovirus exposure and HLA in healthy donors. Vbeta (60) and Jbeta (13) primers were used in the PCR. Sequencing used immunoSEQ multiplex PCR; TCRdb keeps in-frame clones, though not all of them. The sample shows about 140,000 clones, just under 85% of them seen only once. The sequencing sample was made of PBMCs. Every receptor here comes from a man aged 40-49 years in good health and CMV-seropositive.

The V gene is TRBV4-3, the J gene TRBJ1-4; tentatively, D is TRBD1 (6 bases). Trimming left V 1 base short and J 4 bases short, with 10 bases between. CDR1 is LGHNA and CDR2 is YSLEER in the germline V gene. The CDR3 sequence is 15 residues long. As DNA, the CDR3 is TGCGCCAGCAGCCAAGGACACAGGGTTAATGAAAAACTGTTTTTT. Protein product: CASSQGHRVNEKLFF.

The rearrangement joins TRBV5-1 to TRBJ2-7, with 12 positions matching TRBD2. Trimming at V came to 5 bases and at J to 5 bases, leaving 11 bases not matched to a gene. CDR1 is SGHRS, CDR2 YFSETQ, per germline. This CDR3 comprises 16 residues. Here the CDR3 reads CASRALAGGGGHEQYF. CDR3 bases: TGCGCCAGCAGGGCCCTAGCGGGAGGGGGCGGTCACGAGCAGTACTTC.

This clone came up once. The chain has TRBV27 and TRBJ2-1; 8 bases align to TRBD2. This CDR3 spans 17 amino acids. CDR1 is MNHEY, CDR2 SMNVEV, per germline (reference sequence). The J segment lost 4 bases and the V segment lost 11 bases, leaving 19 bases of the junction unmatched. CDR3 DNA: TGTGCCTCTCATCGTAGCGGGGAAGGGATTGGTTACAATGAGCAGTTCTTC. Amino acids: CASHRSGEGIGYNEQFF.

The chain couples TRBV5-6 to TRBJ2-1; D uncertain. Trimming removed 0 bases at V and 0 bases at J, with 7 bases between. Germline V gives CDR1 SGHDT, CDR2 YYEEEE. The CDR3 loop spans 15 amino acids. The CDR3 coding sequence is TGTGCCAGCAGCTTGGGTGCGAGCTCCTACAATGAGCAGTTCTTC. It codes for CASSLGASSYNEQFF.

The chain combines TRBV5-1 with TRBJ2-3, with 10 bases aligning to TRBD2. V was clipped by 0 bases and J by 1 base; unmatched bases: 11. The CDR3 is 19 residues long. The germline CDR1 and CDR2 sequences are SGHRS and YFSETQ. For the CDR3, the DNA is TGCGCCAGCAGCTTGGGTCGGACTAGCGGAATGACGGGCACAGATACGCAGTATTTT. This sequence encodes CASSLGRTSGMTGTDTQYF.

This clone was recorded only once. In DNA form, the CDR3 reads TGTGCCAGCAGCCCCACGACCGGGAGCGTCTCCTACAATGAGCAGTTCTTC. This encodes CASSPTTGSVSYNEQFF. The gene calls are TRBV5-8 and TRBJ2-1; possible D gene TRBD2, 6 bases. Germline lookup yields CDR1 SGHTS and CDR2 YDEGEE. The length of the CDR3 is 17 residues. V shed 4 bases and J shed 0 bases, with 17 bases lying between them.

In this sample, this clone turned up a few times. This chain links TRBV4-3 with TRBJ1-2; TRBD1 agrees at 7 bases. V shed 0 bases, J shed 1 base, and the junction held 2 bases outside the gene matches. The germline V gene encodes CDR1 LGHNA and CDR2 YSLEER. The CDR3 covers 15 residues. The CDR3 is CASSQDSGGNYGYTF. CDR3 in DNA: TGCGCCAGCAGCCAAGATTCAGGGGGTAACTATGGCTACACCTTC.

V gene TRBV11-2 combines with J gene TRBJ2-1; 9 positions agree with TRBD2. Germline CDR1 SGHAT, CDR2 FQNNGV. This CDR3 has 15 amino acids. V was clipped by 3 bases and J by 4 bases; unmatched bases: 4. The chain's CDR3 is CASSFIAGAYNEQFF. CDR3 nucleotide sequence: TGTGCCAGCAGCTTCATAGCGGGAGCATACAATGAGCAGTTCTTC.

This sequence joins TRBV5-1 and TRBJ2-2; 7 bases align to TRBD1. Trimming cost V 4 bases and J 1 base; bases outside gene matches: 16. The CDR3 covers 19 residues. Per germline, CDR1 SGHRS and CDR2 YFSETQ. Written as DNA, the CDR3 is TGCGCCAGCAGCCCCCGACAGGGTTGGGGGCTTGTGAACACCGGGGAGCTGTTTTTT. This encodes CASSPRQGWGLVNTGELFF.

CDR3 amino acids: CAWSVRGGGDTQYF. CDR3 bases: TGTGCCTGGAGTGTACGAGGGGGGGGAGATACGCAGTATTTT. The rearrangement links TRBV30 to TRBJ2-3; maybe TRBD2 (7 bases). V was pared by 0 bases and J by 5 bases, with 12 bases between. Per the germline V gene, CDR1 is GTSNPN and CDR2 is SVGIG (reference sequence). The CDR3 consists of 14 residues.

The chain has TRBV9 and TRBJ2-3; 7 positions match TRBD2. The CDR3 runs to 17 residues. Germline CDR1 is SGDLS and CDR2 is YYNGEE. V lost 3 bases and J lost 0; bases outside the gene matches: 10. CDR3 coding DNA: TGTGCCAGCAGCGGCTACTCAGCGGGGTTAAGCACAGATACGCAGTATTTT. The encoded protein is CASSGYSAGLSTDTQYF.

The chain joins TRBV9 to TRBJ2-5, with 8 bases that match TRBD1. Germline lookup yields CDR1 SGDLS and CDR2 YYNGEE. The CDR3 consists of 15 residues. The trim removed 5 bases at V and 4 bases at J, leaving 10 bases unmatched. CDR3: CASSPGQELRETQYF. DNA of the CDR3: TGTGCCAGCAGTCCGGGACAGGAATTACGAGAGACCCAGTACTTC.

V and J are TRBV25-1 and TRBJ1-2, with D unresolved. Per the germline V gene, CDR1 is MGHDK and CDR2 is SYGVNS. The V and J ends lost 1 base and 2 bases respectively, with 8 bases between them. CDR3 length: 14 residues. This CDR3 reads CASSEWEDNYGYTF. DNA of the CDR3: TGTGCCAGCAGTGAATGGGAGGACAACTATGGCTACACCTTC.